This T cell receptor beta chain was observed in a study of T-cell memory formation after mild COVID-19. Looking at the study overall: The TCR clusters were mostly specific to one donor.

TCR alpha and TCR beta cDNA libraries with sample barcodes and UMIs came from 5'RACE using constant-segment primers. TCRdb itself ran the 5' RACE reads through MiXCR, one entry per CDR3 protein. The sample records fewer than 650,000 distinct CDR3 sequences, roughly 20% being singletons. This clonotype was observed a handful of times. Its specificity is unknown. The study, taken as a whole, reports: Certain responding clones were present in pre-infection memory, suggesting participation of cross-reactive memory.

The clonotype originates from an adult woman who had mild COVID-19 (a few samples of this study predate the infection). Cell type and time point are not known. Sequenced: PBMCs or a T cell subset sorted from them (not recorded which).

The CDR3 reads CASSFVGDYEQYF. The CDR3 DNA reads as TGTGCCAGCAGCTTTGTCGGGGACTACGAGCAGTACTTC. V is TRBV5-6 and J is TRBJ2-7; D possibly corresponds to TRBD2 (5 bases). The CDR3 has 13 residues. The V gene's germline CDR1 is SGHDT and CDR2 YYEEEE. Trimming took off 2 bases at V and 3 bases at J, with 9 bases between the two ends.